The present T cell receptor (beta chain) was sequenced within a study of CD8+ T cells in alopecia areata. Study-level points and caveats: Scalp samples also yield sequences from resident alphabeta T cells of normal skin. While patients received tofacitinib, many expanded lesional clones remained present in scalp and blood.

Treatment here: oral pan-JAK inhibitor, 5-10 mg twice daily. The V and J ends lost 5 bases and 6 bases respectively, with 10 bases between them. CDR1 and CDR2 (germline): SNHLY, FYNNEI. This CDR3 comprises 12 residues. RNA was extracted and reverse transcribed into cDNA as the sequencing template. The repertoire was sequenced with immunoSEQ multiplex PCR; TCRdb's copy has only in-frame clones and lacks some. This sample yields 150,000 to 200,000 clones, of which roughly 60% are seen a single time; about 0.94% belongs to the top ten. This clone was observed a handful of times. Antigen: not known. The chain recombines TRBV2 with TRBJ1-2, with no clear D. The clonotype originates from a human donor with alopecia areata. The sample here was CD4+ T cells sorted from blood, taken at week 24, from a patient treated with tofacitinib. As DNA, the CDR3 is TGTGCCAGCAGTTTGGAGGGAGATGGCTACACCTTC. Translation gives CASSLEGDGYTF. Using reference TRBV2 and TRBJ1-2 for the parts outside the CDR3, the full variable domain is EPEVTQTPSHQVTQMGQEVILRCVPISNHLYFYWYRQILGQKVEFLVSFYNNEISEKSEIFDDQFSVERPDGSNFTLKIRSTKLEDSAMYFCASSLEGDGYTFGSGTRLTVV.